Following are 10 T cell receptor beta chains from one sample sequenced in a study of blood T cell repertoires in COVID-19. Using immunoSEQ multiplex PCR, the repertoire was profiled, and TCRdb retains in-frame clones only, with some absent. The repertoire has 85,000 or so clones, roughly 85% of them found once; the top ten carry 25% to 30%. The specimen was peripheral blood. Source of these receptors: a man aged 50 or older with active or convalescent COVID-19.

The V call is TRBV24-1, the J call TRBJ2-1, with a weak D call TRBD2 (5 bases). V shed 3 bases and J shed 1 base, with 12 bases lying between them. There are 16 residues in the CDR3. CDR1 and CDR2 (germline): KGHDR, SFDVKD. For the CDR3, the DNA is TGTGCCACCAGTGATCTAGCTCCGGTATCCTACAATGAGCAGTTCTTC. Its translation: CATSDLAPVSYNEQFF.

The chain carries TRBV3-1 (or the pseudogene TRBV3-2) and TRBJ1-1, with D possibly matching TRBD1 (5 bases). Germline assignment: CDR1 LGHDT and CDR2 YNNKEL (reference sequence). CDR3 length: 14 residues. V lost 1 base, J lost 5 bases, and 11 bases lay in between. The CDR3 nucleotides read TGTGCCAGCAGCCAAGTATCAGGGATTACTGAAGCTTTCTTT. Protein product: CASSQVSGITEAFF.

The J gene is TRBJ1-6, the V gene TRBV4-2, with 10 bases matching TRBD1. In germline, CDR1 is LGHNA, CDR2 YNFKEQ. Trimming cost V 4 bases and J 6 bases; bases outside gene matches: 3. This CDR3 is built from 15 residues. CDR3 loop: CASSPGQGRNSPLHF. In DNA form, the CDR3 reads TGTGCCAGCAGCCCGGGACAGGGGCGTAATTCACCCCTCCACTTT.

V gene TRBV3-1 (or the pseudogene TRBV3-2) combines with J gene TRBJ1-2, with unresolved D. The CDR3 sequence is 13 residues long. The V gene's germline CDR1 is LGHDT and CDR2 YNNKEL (reference sequence). The V gene lost 4 bases and the J gene lost 9 bases, with 15 bases spanning the gap. The CDR3, as DNA: TGTGCCAGCAGCCTTGGTGCACAACGCAGCTACACCTTC. Translating it yields CASSLGAQRSYTF.

The V gene is TRBV19, the J gene TRBJ2-5, with 7 bases fitting TRBD1. Germline trimming cut 5 bases from V and 1 base from J; bases unmatched to any gene: 4. The V gene's germline CDR1 is LNHDA and CDR2 SQIVND (reference sequence). The CDR3 loop spans 14 amino acids. CDR3 DNA sequence: TGTGCCAGTAGTTTTGACAGGGTCCAAGAGACCCAGTACTTC. Amino acid sequence: CASSFDRVQETQYF.

V is TRBV6-5 and J is TRBJ2-3; 7 positions match TRBD2. This CDR3 is built from 16 residues. With V trimmed by 4 bases and J by 3 bases, 10 bases remained unmatched. The germline CDR1 and CDR2 sequences are MNHEY and SVGAGI. DNA of the CDR3: TGTGCCAGCAGTTGGATACCCGGGACTAAAACAGATACGCAGTATTTT. Its translation: CASSWIPGTKTDTQYF.

This chain connects TRBV27 to TRBJ2-7, with D tentatively TRBD2 (5 bases). The V gene lost 2 bases and the J gene lost 3 bases, with 11 bases spanning the gap. Looked up from germline, CDR1 is MNHEY and CDR2 is SMNVEV (reference sequence). The CDR3 loop spans 14 amino acids. CDR3 sequence (DNA): TGTGCCAGCAGTTTAGGAGGAAAAGGCTACGAGCAGTACTTC. Its protein product is CASSLGGKGYEQYF.

This chain uses TRBV19 with TRBJ1-5, with 8 nucleotides matching TRBD1. The ends lost 4 bases at V and 3 bases at J; junction bases unmatched: 11. This CDR3 spans 17 amino acids. CDR1 is LNHDA and CDR2 is SQIVND in the germline V gene (reference sequence). The CDR3 protein is CASSTPTGQAVNQPQHF. The CDR3 coding sequence is TGTGCCAGTAGTACTCCAACGGGACAGGCGGTCAATCAGCCCCAGCATTTT.

The chain joins TRBV29-1 to TRBJ1-1; tentative D call: TRBD1 (6 bases). The CDR3 covers 14 residues. Trimming took 7 bases from V and 1 from J, leaving 16 bases between them. CDR1 and CDR2 from the germline V gene are SQVTM and ANQGSEA. The chain's CDR3 is CSASDHRENTEAFF. The CDR3 bases are TGCAGCGCCTCAGACCACAGGGAGAACACTGAAGCTTTCTTT.

V usage is TRBV27 and J usage is TRBJ1-3; 7 bases are shared with TRBD1. The CDR3 runs 16 residues. J gave up 5 bases and V 5 bases, and 12 bases lay outside the gene matches. Per the germline V gene, CDR1 is MNHEY and CDR2 is SMNVEV (reference sequence). DNA for the CDR3: TGTGCCAGCAGTCCCAACCCGGGACAGAGAAGAAACACCATATATTTT. It translates to CASSPNPGQRRNTIYF.